Shown below are 8 T cell receptor beta chains from a single sample sequenced in a study of neurological immune-mediated disorders. MiXCR, applied by TCRdb to the 5' RACE reads, yields one record per CDR3 protein. This sample has tens of thousands of distinct CDR3 sequences, with around 2.5% found just once. Sequenced material: PBMCs. Receptors originate from a man aged 45-60 years with multiple sclerosis.

This clonotype was detected many times. The chain is built from TRBV5-1 and TRBJ1-1, with D hard to call. Deletions cut 4 bases from V and 4 bases from J, with 11 bases between. This CDR3 is built from 13 residues. Germline-derived CDR1 and CDR2 are SGHRS and YFSETQ. DNA of the CDR3: TGCGCCAGCAGCGTGGCGGAGGGCACTGAAGCTTTCTTT. Its translation: CASSVAEGTEAFF.

This clonotype was recorded at least ten times. This chain joins TRBV20-1 and TRBJ2-3, with TRBD2 matching over 7 bases. The CDR3 runs 11 residues. Trimming removed 3 bases from V and 8 bases from J; junction bases left unmatched: 2. Germline V gene data show CDR1 as DFQATT and CDR2 as SNEGSKA (reference sequence). CDR3 sequence: CSASWTSTQYF. The CDR3 DNA is TGCAGTGCTAGTTGGACTAGTACGCAGTATTTT.

There are a few counts of this clonotype. This may stem from a read error, because a much larger clone lies one nucleotide away. The V call is TRBV21-1, the J call TRBJ2-2; TRBD1, the table's D call, was not compared with the DNA. TRBV21-1 is flagged as a pseudogene. This CDR3 is built from 12 residues. The CDR3 region has the DNA TGTGCCAGCAGCACCCGGGGCGGGGAGCTGTTTTTT. This encodes CASSTRGGELFF.

This clonotype came up many times. The chain employs TRBV19 and TRBJ2-3, with D possibly TRBD2 on 5 matching bases. The CDR3 runs to 14 residues. V was pared by 7 bases and J by 4 bases, with 15 bases between. Looked up from germline, CDR1 is LNHDA and CDR2 is SQIVND (reference sequence). CDR3 residues: CASKFASSADTQYF. Here the CDR3 DNA reads TGTGCCAGTAAATTTGCTAGCTCAGCAGATACGCAGTATTTT. Combining the CDR3 with reference TRBV19 and TRBJ2-3 gives the whole variable domain DGGITQSPKYLFRKEGQNVTLSCEQNLNHDAMYWYRQDPGQGLRLIYYSQIVNDFQKGDIAEGYSVSREKKESFPLTVTSAQKNPTAFYLCASKFASSADTQYFGPGTRLTVL.

This clonotype was observed many times. J is TRBJ2-7 and V is TRBV20-1; 10 bases agree with TRBD1. Per germline, CDR1 DFQATT and CDR2 SNEGSKA (reference sequence). The CDR3 runs 13 residues. V lost 3 bases, J lost 3 bases, and 2 bases stayed unmatched. The CDR3 reads CSARGQGNYEQYF. CDR3 sequence (DNA): TGCAGTGCTAGGGGACAGGGGAACTACGAGCAGTACTTC.

V gene TRBV7-9 combines with J gene TRBJ2-3; D not certain. Germline loops: CDR1 SEHNR, CDR2 FQNEAQ (reference sequence). The CDR3 sequence is 16 residues long. V gave up 5 bases and J gave up 3 bases, with 18 bases separating them. CDR3 loop: CASSIPPGLGTDTQYF. The CDR3 DNA is TGTGCCAGCAGCATACCACCGGGTTTGGGGACAGATACGCAGTATTTT.

There are many counts of this clonotype. CDR3 in amino acids: CASSSGVDEKLFF. The CDR3 coding sequence is TGCGCCAGCTCGTCCGGGGTTGATGAAAAACTGTTTTTT. The chain joins TRBV5-1 to TRBJ1-4; D unclear. V dropped 7 bases and J dropped 6 bases, with 13 bases sitting between them. This CDR3 spans 13 amino acids. Germline CDR1 is SGHRS and CDR2 is YFSETQ.

This clonotype was found many times. CDR3 DNA: TGTGCCAGCAGCTTACGGGCTGGCAATCAGCCCCAGCATTTT. Residues: CASSLRAGNQPQHF. This chain connects TRBV7-8 to TRBJ1-5; D not certain. V gave up 2 bases and J gave up 2 bases, with 7 bases separating them. The CDR3 is made up of 14 amino acids. Germline V gene data show CDR1 as SGHVS and CDR2 as FQNEAQ.